This TCR beta chain appears in the sequencing data of a study of blood T cell repertoires in COVID-19. In the study overall: In each case, the material was cDNA or gDNA derived from T cells, B-cell-depleted T cells, or PBMCs.

The CDR3 loop spans 16 amino acids. Germline-derived CDR1 and CDR2 are PRHDT and FYEKMQ (reference sequence). Trimming pared 5 bases from V and 2 bases from J, leaving 18 bases between. During active infection, Seattle patients enrolled and were then monitored through disease. Authors' methods: Using reference gene primer amplification, nucleated cell counts were estimated. Generated by immunoSEQ multiplex PCR, the TCRdb table keeps only in-frame clones and is missing some. V and J calls and clone size are those listed in that table; D and trimming were worked out from the DNA. The profile shows about 260,000 clones, about 90% of them singletons.

V is TRBV13 and J is TRBJ1-2, with D tentatively TRBD1 (5 bases). This clonotype was obtained from a person between 18 and 30 years old with COVID-19, enrolled during active disease. Sequencing used peripheral blood. The CDR3 sequence: CASSDGGRLGNYGYTF. The CDR3 DNA is TGTGCCAGCAGCGACGGGGGGAGGCTGGGAAACTATGGCTACACCTTC.